The T cell receptor beta chain under discussion was sequenced for a study of T-cell memory formation after mild COVID-19. The V gene's germline CDR1 is SEHNR and CDR2 FQNEAQ (reference sequence). The V end lost 1 base, the J end lost 7 bases, and 8 bases lay between the germline ends. This CDR3 region has 13 residues. TCRdb passed the 5' RACE reads through MiXCR, listing each CDR3 protein once. The profile shows 100,000 to 140,000 distinct CDR3 sequences, approximately 14% of them singletons. The gene calls are TRBV7-9 and TRBJ2-1; D unclear. The TCR comes from a man aged 18 to 29 who had mild COVID-19 (a few samples of this study predate the infection). Cell type and time point are not known. What was sequenced was PBMCs or a T cell subset sorted from them (not recorded which). In nucleotides, the CDR3 is TGTGCCAGCAGCTTAGTGTATGTGAATGAGCAGTTCTTC. Protein sequence: CASSLVYVNEQFF.